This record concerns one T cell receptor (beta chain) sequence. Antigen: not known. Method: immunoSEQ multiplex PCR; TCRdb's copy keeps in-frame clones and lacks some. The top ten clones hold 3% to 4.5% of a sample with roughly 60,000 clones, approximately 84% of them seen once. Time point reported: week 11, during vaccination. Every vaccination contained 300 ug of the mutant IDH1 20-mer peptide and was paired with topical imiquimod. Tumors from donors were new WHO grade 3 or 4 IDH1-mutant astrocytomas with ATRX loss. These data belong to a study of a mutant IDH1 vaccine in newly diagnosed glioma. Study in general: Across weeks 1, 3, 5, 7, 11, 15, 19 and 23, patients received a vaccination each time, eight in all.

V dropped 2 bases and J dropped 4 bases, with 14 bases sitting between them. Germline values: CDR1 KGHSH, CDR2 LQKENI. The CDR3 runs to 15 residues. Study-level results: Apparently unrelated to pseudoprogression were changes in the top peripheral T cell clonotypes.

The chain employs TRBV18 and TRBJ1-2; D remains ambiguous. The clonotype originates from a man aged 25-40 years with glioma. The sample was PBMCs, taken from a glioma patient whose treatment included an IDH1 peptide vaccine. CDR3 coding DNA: TGTGCCAGCTCACCATCGACCGACCGTACCTATGGCTACACCTTC. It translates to CASSPSTDRTYGYTF.